This T cell receptor beta chain was profiled in a study of blood T cell repertoires in COVID-19. The CDR3 contains 17 residues. This clone is a singleton in its sample. Clones were read by immunoSEQ multiplex PCR, and TCRdb kept only the in-frame ones, dropping some. The repertoire has 150,000 to 200,000 clones, around nine tenths of them found once; the top ten carry 0.8% to 1%. The receptor was derived from a young woman who had recovered from COVID-19. The J gene is TRBJ2-1, the V gene TRBV21-1; the listed D gene, TRBD2, was not tested against the DNA. TRBV21-1 is labeled a pseudogene. The specimen sequenced was peripheral blood. The CDR3 bases are TGTGCCAGCAGCAAAGCCGGTAGCGGGAGACTCAACAATGAGCAGTTCTTC. Its protein is CASSKAGSGRLNNEQFF.